This is a list of T cell receptor beta chains from one sample in a study of T cell responses to AZD1222 COVID-19 vaccine. Here immunoSEQ multiplex PCR was the method, and the copy in TCRdb shows in-frame clones only, minus some. The profile shows about 72,000 clones, around 89% of them singletons. Sequencing used peripheral blood, obtained 28 days after the second AZD1222 dose. The receptors stem from an adult who received the AZD1222 COVID-19 vaccine. CDR3s include the opening cysteine and the closing phenylalanine or tryptophan. Each record gives: J gene, D gene, V gene, clone size, CDR3 DNA, CDR3 protein. D genes are given only for firm matches. Expanded clones are given a class, and other clones once, few, many or no size at all.

J: TRBJ2-1; D: NA; V: TRBV19; size: NA; DNA: TGTGCCAGTAGCCCGACCACTAGCTCCTACAATGAGCAGTTCTTC; CDR3: CASSPTTSSYNEQFF
J: TRBJ1-5; D: NA; V: TRBV6-5; size: few; DNA: TGTGCCAGCATGATCGGGGCTAATCAGCCCCAGCATTTT; CDR3: CASMIGANQPQHF
J: TRBJ1-5; D: TRBD1; V: TRBV28; size: NA; DNA: TGTGCCAGCAGTTTTGACAGGGTGGTCGATCAGCCCCAGCATTTT; CDR3: CASSFDRVVDQPQHF
J: TRBJ2-7; D: NA; V: TRBV27; size: NA; DNA: TGTGCCAGCAGGGCGACAGGCTCACATCATGAGCAGTACTTC; CDR3: CASRATGSHHEQYF
J: TRBJ2-1; D: TRBD2; V: TRBV10-3; size: once; DNA: TGTGCCATCAGTCTGACTAGCGGGAGGGCTAGGGGCTTCTACAATGAGCAGTTCTTC; CDR3: CAISLTSGRARGFYNEQFF
J: TRBJ2-7; D: NA; V: TRBV14; size: NA; DNA: TGTGCCAGCAGTGGAACGTACGAGCAGTACTTC; CDR3: CASSGTYEQYF
J: TRBJ2-7; D: TRBD1; V: TRBV7-7; size: once; DNA: TGTGCCAGCAGCTTAGGACCGGGACAGGGGGACGAGCAGTACTTC; CDR3: CASSLGPGQGDEQYF
J: TRBJ1-3; D: NA; V: TRBV6-5; size: NA; DNA: TGTGCCAGCAGACGGGGGGGCGGTGATGGAAACACCATATATTTT; CDR3: CASRRGGGDGNTIYF
J: TRBJ1-1; D: NA; V: TRBV7-3; size: NA; DNA: TGTGCCAGCAGCCGCGGGCGGGGGAACACTGAAGCTTTCTTT; CDR3: CASSRGRGNTEAFF
J: TRBJ1-2; D: NA; V: TRBV19; size: NA; DNA: TGTGCCAGTAGGGGATCCTTTGAGGCTGGCGGCTACACCTTC; CDR3: CASRGSFEAGGYTF
J: TRBJ1-1; D: NA; V: TRBV27; size: NA; DNA: TGTGCCAGCAGCCCGGGACAGAACACTGAAGCTTTCTTT; CDR3: CASSPGQNTEAFF
J: TRBJ2-7; D: TRBD2; V: TRBV19; size: NA; DNA: TGTGCCAGTAGCCCTAGCGGGGCCGTCTACGAGCAGTACTTC; CDR3: CASSPSGAVYEQYF
J: TRBJ2-5; D: TRBD1; V: TRBV5-1; size: NA; DNA: TGCGCCAGCAGCTGGGACAGGGCCCAAGAGACCCAGTACTTC; CDR3: CASSWDRAQETQYF
J: TRBJ2-2; D: TRBD1; V: TRBV7-2; size: NA; DNA: TGTGCCAGCAGATATGGAGGGACAGGGGGCACCGGGGAGCTGTTTTTT; CDR3: CASRYGGTGGTGELFF
J: TRBJ2-7; D: TRBD1; V: TRBV9; size: NA; DNA: TGTGCCAGCAGCCCTCAACCTTTAGGGTCAGGGGGCCGGAGCGAGCAGTACTTC; CDR3: CASSPQPLGSGGRSEQYF
J: TRBJ2-1; D: NA; V: TRBV9; size: NA; DNA: TGTGCCAGCAGCCCAGGGACCAGGGGATACTCCTACAATGAGCAGTTCTTC; CDR3: CASSPGTRGYSYNEQFF
J: TRBJ1-3; D: NA; V: TRBV10-2; size: NA; DNA: TGCGCCAGTATTGGGGATCGTTCCCGGGACACCATATATTTT; CDR3: CASIGDRSRDTIYF
J: TRBJ1-4; D: NA; V: TRBV28; size: once; DNA: TGTGCCAGCAGTTCCCCCATGAGCAAGATTGAAAAACTGTTTTTT; CDR3: CASSSPMSKIEKLFF
J: TRBJ1-1; D: NA; V: TRBV6-1; size: NA; DNA: TGTGCCAGCAGTGAAATTACCAACCTGAACACTGAAGCTTTCTTT; CDR3: CASSEITNLNTEAFF
J: TRBJ1-5; D: NA; V: TRBV28; size: NA; DNA: TGTGCCAGCTCGGGTGGCAATCAGCCCCAGCATTTT; CDR3: CASSGGNQPQHF
J: TRBJ1-6; D: TRBD1; V: TRBV9; size: NA; DNA: TGTGCCAGCAGCCCGACAGGGCGGTCCTATAATTCACCCCTCCACTTT; CDR3: CASSPTGRSYNSPLHF
J: TRBJ2-3; D: NA; V: TRBV10-3; size: NA; DNA: TGTGCCTCCAGGGCAGCGGATACGCAGTATTTT; CDR3: CASRAADTQYF
J: TRBJ2-5; D: NA; V: TRBV5-6; size: NA; DNA: TGTGCCAGCAGCCCCGAGGGAGAAGAGACCCAGTACTTC; CDR3: CASSPEGEETQYF
J: TRBJ2-7; D: NA; V: TRBV9; size: NA; DNA: TGTGCCAGCAGCGTAGAGGCGGGGAATAGGGCCTACGAGCAGTACTTC; CDR3: CASSVEAGNRAYEQYF
J: TRBJ1-4; D: NA; V: TRBV19; size: few; DNA: TGTGCCAGTAGGGTGCCGGCGGGGGAAAAACTGTTTTTT; CDR3: CASRVPAGEKLFF
J: TRBJ1-2; D: TRBD1; V: TRBV5-1; size: NA; DNA: TGCGCCAGCAGCTTTGGGACAGGGGAAAACTATGGCTACACCTTC; CDR3: CASSFGTGENYGYTF
J: TRBJ2-1; D: TRBD2; V: TRBV9; size: NA; DNA: TGTGCCAGCAGCGTAGAGGGCCTTCGAGCGGGAGCCTCCAATGAGCAGTTCTTC; CDR3: CASSVEGLRAGASNEQFF
J: TRBJ2-6; D: TRBD2; V: TRBV7-6; size: NA; DNA: TGTGCCAGCAGCTCGACTAGCGGGCGTATCTCTGGGGCCAACGTCCTGACTTTC; CDR3: CASSSTSGRISGANVLTF
J: TRBJ2-7; D: NA; V: TRBV3-1/TRBV3-2; size: NA; DNA: TGTGCCAGCAGCCCGGGACACGCCTACGAGCAGTACTTC; CDR3: CASSPGHAYEQYF
J: TRBJ2-7; D: NA; V: TRBV7-2; size: NA; DNA: TGTGCCAGCAGCTTAGCGCTTGGCAGGGGCTCCTACGAGCAGTACTTC; CDR3: CASSLALGRGSYEQYF
J: TRBJ2-7; D: NA; V: TRBV10-1; size: NA; DNA: TGCGCCAGCAGTGTTAGACAGGTCGGCGAGCAGTACTTC; CDR3: CASSVRQVGEQYF
J: TRBJ2-3; D: NA; V: TRBV5-6; size: once; DNA: TGTGCCAGCAGCTTGTTAGATACGCAGTATTTT; CDR3: CASSLLDTQYF
J: TRBJ2-3; D: NA; V: TRBV3-1/TRBV3-2; size: many; DNA: TGTGCCAGCAGCCTAACTGGTCCAGATACGCAGTATTTT; CDR3: CASSLTGPDTQYF
J: TRBJ2-2; D: NA; V: TRBV30; size: once; DNA: TGTGCCTGGAGTGTATACGGGGTCACCGGGGAGCTGTTTTTT; CDR3: CAWSVYGVTGELFF
J: TRBJ1-3; D: NA; V: TRBV9; size: NA; DNA: TGTGCCAGCAGCGTAGAGACAGCTGGAAACACCATATATTTT; CDR3: CASSVETAGNTIYF
J: TRBJ1-6; D: TRBD1; V: TRBV2; size: NA; DNA: TGTGCCAGCAGTTGGGACAGGGGCTATTCACCCCTCCACTTT; CDR3: CASSWDRGYSPLHF
J: TRBJ2-1; D: TRBD2; V: TRBV5-1; size: NA; DNA: TGCGCCAGCAGCTTTGTTAGCGGGAGAATAAACAATGAGCAGTTCTTC; CDR3: CASSFVSGRINNEQFF